Presented here are 24 T cell receptor beta chains from one specimen sequenced in a study of shared clonotypes between healthy human individuals. This table comes from immunoSEQ multiplex PCR, and its TCRdb copy is limited to in-frame clones, with some not included. Of about 2.4 million clones detected, 93% appear once; the ten largest clones hold 0.36%. Sequenced: naive CD4+ T cells from PBMCs. Subset given: CD45RA+ positively selected. The source of these receptors is a man younger than 35 in good health. Some clones in this sample may be carry-over from other donors' samples.

The chain employs TRBV15 and TRBJ1-3, with D tentatively TRBD1 (6 bases). CDR1 and CDR2 from the germline V gene are LNHNV and YYDKDF (reference sequence). With 4 bases removed from V and 0 bases from J, the gap between germline ends came to 10 bases. The CDR3 contains 15 residues. CDR3 amino acids: CATSTTGNSGNTIYF. CDR3 sequence (DNA): TGTGCCACCAGCACCACAGGGAACTCTGGAAACACCATATATTTT.

The rearrangement links TRBV27 to TRBJ2-1; 9 nucleotides line up with TRBD2. Germline CDR1 reads MNHEY; CDR2 reads SMNVEV (reference sequence). The ends lost 7 bases at V and 6 bases at J; junction bases unmatched: 13. CDR3 length equals 16 residues. The CDR3: CASTPPSGAPSNEQFF. The CDR3 coding sequence is TGTGCCAGCACCCCCCCTAGCGGGGCCCCCTCCAATGAGCAGTTCTTC.

This clone was observed once. CDR3 DNA sequence: TGTGCCAGCAGCCAAGTCACAAGCCTCTCTGGGGCCAACGTCCTGACTTTC. Translation: CASSQVTSLSGANVLTF. The rearrangement links TRBV4-2 to TRBJ2-6, with D unclear. Per the germline V gene, CDR1 is LGHNA and CDR2 is YNFKEQ. The CDR3 has 17 amino acids. The ends were cut back, 1 base at V and 0 bases at J, with 10 bases in the middle.

Comments on this clone: The sample contains more than one DNA sequence encoding this CDR3. The gene calls are TRBV5-6 and TRBJ2-5; the D is unclear. Germline CDR1 and CDR2: SGHDT and YYEEEE. The CDR3 loop spans 12 amino acids. Trimming left V 4 bases short and J 2 bases short, with 6 bases between. The DNA of the CDR3 is TGTGCCAGCAGCCTAAGGCAAGAGACCCAGTACTTC. Its protein product is CASSLRQETQYF.

The V and J genes are TRBV5-1 and TRBJ1-1; D not certain. The V gene's germline CDR1 is SGHRS and CDR2 YFSETQ. Trimming took off 0 bases at V and 5 bases at J, with 14 bases between the two ends. This CDR3 is built from 15 residues. Written as DNA, the CDR3 is TGCGCCAGCAGCTTGGTTGCGACGGTGGAAACTGAAGCTTTCTTT. It codes for CASSLVATVETEAFF.

The V and J genes are TRBV5-4 and TRBJ2-1; D not certain. CDR1 and CDR2 from the germline V gene are SGHNT and YYREEE (reference sequence). Trimming pared 0 bases from V and 6 bases from J, leaving 13 bases between. The CDR3 consists of 15 residues. This CDR3 is CASSLESWGSNEQFF. CDR3 nucleotide sequence: TGTGCCAGCAGCTTGGAGTCCTGGGGTAGCAATGAGCAGTTCTTC.

On this clone itself: This same CDR3 is encoded by further DNA sequences in the sample. The chain carries TRBV28 and TRBJ1-3; possible D gene TRBD1, 6 bases. The CDR3 has 15 amino acids. Trimming pared 6 bases from V and 0 bases from J, leaving 12 bases between. Germline V gene sequence: CDR1 MDHEN, CDR2 SYDVKM. CDR3 protein: CASSPQGLSGNTIYF. DNA for the CDR3: TGTGCCAGCAGCCCACAGGGCCTCTCTGGAAACACCATATATTTT.

V usage is TRBV18 and J usage is TRBJ1-3; D is ambiguous. The CDR3 extends over 16 amino acids. Germline lookup yields CDR1 KGHSH and CDR2 LQKENI. The V end was cut by 6 bases, the J end by 3 bases, with 18 bases between. Here the CDR3 DNA reads TGTGCCAGCTCGGCCCTGCAGTTCACGGGTGGAAACACCATATATTTT. Its protein product is CASSALQFTGGNTIYF. Looking up the rest from reference TRBV18 and TRBJ1-3 gives the full variable domain: NAGVMQNPRHLVRRRGQEARLRCSPMKGHSHVYWYRQLPEEGLKFMVYLQKENIIDESGMPKERFSAEFPKEGPSILRIQQVVRGDSAAYFCASSALQFTGGNTIYFGEGSWLTVV.

The chain uses TRBV6-5 and TRBJ1-6, with D perhaps TRBD1 (6 bases). The V and J ends lost 6 bases and 8 bases respectively, with 11 bases between them. The germline V gene encodes CDR1 MNHEY and CDR2 SVGAGI. This CDR3 is 13 amino acids long. CDR3 nucleotides: TGTGCCAGCAGAAGACAGGTGGATTCACCCCTCCACTTT. Residues: CASRRQVDSPLHF.

Comment on this clone: Other DNA sequences in this specimen translate into the identical CDR3. The gene calls are TRBV18 and TRBJ2-7; D ambiguous. The CDR3 contains 14 residues. Trimming removed 1 base at V and 2 bases at J, with 9 bases between. Germline assignment: CDR1 KGHSH and CDR2 LQKENI. The CDR3 protein is CASSPLATAYEQYF. CDR3 nucleotide sequence: TGTGCCAGCTCACCACTTGCGACGGCCTACGAGCAGTACTTC.

The CDR3 nucleotides are TGTGCCAGCAGCCGCAGCGCGGGAGGGAGCCGAAGCACAGATACGCAGTATTTT. Protein: CASSRSAGGSRSTDTQYF. This chain uses TRBV7-3 with TRBJ2-3; 9 positions agree with TRBD2. The germline gives CDR1 SGHTA, CDR2 FQGTGA. The CDR3 is 18 amino acids. The ends lost 5 bases at V and 0 bases at J; junction bases unmatched: 12.

The genes are TRBV4-2 and TRBJ2-1; 11 bases align to TRBD1. Per the germline V gene, CDR1 is LGHNA and CDR2 is YNFKEQ. CDR3 length: 18 amino acids. V lost 1 base, J lost 8 bases, and 13 bases stayed unmatched. The CDR3 is CASSQGTGGSGVNHEQFF. CDR3 coding DNA: TGTGCCAGCAGCCAAGGGACAGGGGGCAGTGGAGTAAACCATGAGCAGTTCTTC.

CDR3 residues: CASSNLRDGLNSYEQYF. In DNA, the CDR3 is TGTGCCAGCTCAAACTTGAGGGACGGTCTCAACTCCTACGAGCAGTACTTC. The V gene is TRBV18, the J gene TRBJ2-7; D could derive from TRBD1 or TRBD2 (5 bases each). Germline CDR1 and CDR2: KGHSH and LQKENI. The ends were cut back, 5 bases at V and 0 bases at J, with 20 bases in the middle. This CDR3 has 17 amino acids.

J is TRBJ2-3 and V is TRBV11-2; 9 bases match TRBD2. This CDR3 has 14 amino acids. Per the germline V gene, CDR1 is SGHAT and CDR2 is FQNNGV. V shed 3 bases, J shed 4 bases, and the junction held 2 bases outside the gene matches. The chain's CDR3 is CASSLGLASDTQYF. The CDR3, as DNA: TGTGCCAGCAGCTTGGGACTAGCTTCAGATACGCAGTATTTT.

This clone was counted once. The chain is built from TRBV5-1 and TRBJ2-7; D gene unclear. Germline lookup yields CDR1 SGHRS and CDR2 YFSETQ. CDR3 size: 16 residues. V dropped 4 bases and J dropped 2 bases, with 19 bases sitting between them. The CDR3 spells CASSPAHSNGAYEQYF. The DNA of the CDR3 is TGCGCCAGCAGCCCGGCCCACTCTAATGGGGCCTACGAGCAGTACTTC.

A remark on this clone: The same CDR3 can be traced to other DNA sequences in this sample. This sequence joins TRBV6-1 and TRBJ2-7; no firm D call. The ends were cut back, 0 bases at V and 2 bases at J, with 5 bases in the middle. The CDR3 length is 13 residues. The germline V gene encodes CDR1 MNHNS and CDR2 SASEGT. CDR3 loop: CASSEARPYEQYF. CDR3 nucleotides: TGTGCCAGCAGTGAAGCGAGGCCCTACGAGCAGTACTTC.

The V gene is TRBV7-9, the J gene TRBJ1-2; 8 bases match TRBD1. The CDR3 runs 17 residues. Germline loops: CDR1 SEHNR, CDR2 FQNEAQ (reference sequence). The J segment lost 4 bases and the V segment lost 3 bases, leaving 13 bases of the junction unmatched. DNA for the CDR3: TGTGCCAGCAGCTTCCGACAGGGGAAGGGTTTGGCCTATGGCTACACCTTC. Translated: CASSFRQGKGLAYGYTF.

Concerning this clone itself: The same CDR3 is also encoded by other DNA sequences in this sample. The gene calls are TRBV7-2 and TRBJ2-5, with 9 nucleotides matching TRBD2. V shed 5 bases and J 5 bases; nucleotides not matched to a gene: 9. CDR1 SGHTA and CDR2 FQGNSA come from the germline V gene. This CDR3 region has 15 residues. CDR3 DNA sequence: TGTGCCAGCAGCCTAACCGGGACTAGCCGGGAGACCCAGTACTTC. It encodes CASSLTGTSRETQYF.

V usage is TRBV16 and J usage is TRBJ1-2; D is perhaps TRBD1 (6 bases). V gave up 0 bases and J gave up 3 bases, with 11 bases separating them. From germline, CDR1 is KGHSY and CDR2 FQNENV. CDR3 size: 15 residues. The CDR3, as DNA: TGTGCCAGCAGCCAATCGGTACAGGGAGACTATGGCTACACCTTC. It encodes CASSQSVQGDYGYTF.

With regard to this clone: With a much larger clone just one base away, this may be a read error. Other nucleotide sequences in the sample specify the same CDR3. The chain has TRBV27 and TRBJ2-1; no clear D gene. This CDR3 is built from 11 residues. From germline, CDR1 is MNHEY and CDR2 SMNVEV (reference sequence). Deletions cut 3 bases from V and 4 bases from J, with 1 base between. As DNA, the CDR3 is TGTGCCAGCAGTTTTTACAATGAGCAGTTCTTC. It translates to CASSFYNEQFF.

This chain joins TRBV7-3 and TRBJ2-3; possibly TRBD2 for D (5 bases). Trimming cost V 1 base and J 5 bases, with 10 bases left between them. CDR3 length: 14 residues. The germline gives CDR1 SGHTA, CDR2 FQGTGA. The CDR3 region has the DNA TGTGCCAGCAGCTTAATTGCCGGGATAGATACGCAGTATTTT. As protein: CASSLIAGIDTQYF.

As regards this clone: The sample has other DNA sequences that encode this CDR3 too. V and J are TRBV7-9 and TRBJ2-4, with 7 bases fitting TRBD2. The CDR3 loop spans 16 amino acids. J was trimmed by 0 bases and V by 1 base; bases with no gene match: 3. Germline CDR1 is SEHNR and CDR2 is FQNEAQ (reference sequence). CDR3 sequence (DNA): TGTGCCAGCAGCTTAGGCGGGAGCCTAGCCAAAAACATTCAGTACTTC. Protein: CASSLGGSLAKNIQYF.

This sequence joins TRBV27 and TRBJ1-1; D uncertain. Germline CDR1 reads MNHEY; CDR2 reads SMNVEV (reference sequence). V shed 1 base and J shed 5 bases, with 11 bases lying between them. The CDR3 runs 14 residues. The CDR3 sequence: CASSLFPPETEAFF. Written as DNA, the CDR3 is TGTGCCAGCAGTTTATTCCCACCGGAGACTGAAGCTTTCTTT.

V gene TRBV4-3 combines with J gene TRBJ2-6, with a weak D call TRBD1 (6 bases). From germline, CDR1 is LGHNA and CDR2 YSLEER. Trimming stripped 3 bases from V and 0 bases from J, with 12 bases between. The CDR3 sequence is 17 residues long. CDR3 bases: TGCGCCAGCAGCCACCGGGACATGTACTCTGGGGCCAACGTCCTGACTTTC. It translates to CASSHRDMYSGANVLTF.